This T cell receptor beta chain derives from a study of tumor-infiltrating lymphocytes in primary liver carcinoma. A primer in the constant region served to generate TCR beta cDNA from roughly 550 ng of total RNA. Libraries of TCR beta came from three nested multiplex PCR rounds with slightly modified ARM-PCR. Use of TRBV1-TRBV30 forward primers with a C-beta reverse primer characterized the first two PCR rounds, which lasted roughly 9 cycles each. TCRdb passed the multiplex PCR reads through MiXCR, listing each CDR3 protein once. The sample gives around 170,000 distinct CDR3 sequences, about 60% of which show up once; around 68% is in the top ten. Germline DNA was also extracted, and blood RNA was taken from unsorted whole blood. Germline lookup yields CDR1 MNHNY and CDR2 SVGAGI (reference sequence). V was pared by 6 bases and J by 5 bases, with 5 bases of the junction left unmatched. The CDR3 covers 14 residues.

The sample taken for sequencing was peripheral blood. The TCR sequence derives from a man aged 35-49 years with primary liver carcinoma and hepatitis B virus infection. The chain couples TRBV6-6 to TRBJ1-5; 9 bases map to TRBD1. Written as DNA, the CDR3 is TGTGCCAGCAGATTCCGGGACAGGGATCAGCCCCAGCATTTT. Translated, it gives CASRFRDRDQPQHF.